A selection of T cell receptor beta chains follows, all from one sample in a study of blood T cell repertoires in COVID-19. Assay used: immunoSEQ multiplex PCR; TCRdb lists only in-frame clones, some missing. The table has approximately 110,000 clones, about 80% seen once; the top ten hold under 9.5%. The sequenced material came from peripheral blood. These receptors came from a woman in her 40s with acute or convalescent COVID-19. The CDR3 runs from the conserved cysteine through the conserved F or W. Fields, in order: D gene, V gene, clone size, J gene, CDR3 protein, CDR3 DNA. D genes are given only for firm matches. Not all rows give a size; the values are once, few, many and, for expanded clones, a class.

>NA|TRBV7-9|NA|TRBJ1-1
CASSLEGGRGNTEAFF
TGTGCCAGCAGCTTAGAGGGAGGGCGGGGGAACACTGAAGCTTTCTTT
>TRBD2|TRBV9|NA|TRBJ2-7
CASSVRTSGGPDEQYF
TGTGCCAGCAGCGTAAGGACAAGCGGGGGGCCGGACGAGCAGTACTTC
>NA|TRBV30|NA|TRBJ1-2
CAWSRQSYGYTF
TGTGCCTGGAGCAGACAGTCCTATGGCTACACCTTC
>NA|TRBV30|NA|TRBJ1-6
CAWRGQGGEGLATPLHF
TGTGCCTGGAGAGGGCAGGGCGGCGAAGGGTTGGCTACACCCCTCCACTTT
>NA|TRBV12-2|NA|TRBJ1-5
CASRLGLYQPQHF
TGTGCAAGTCGCTTAGGACTTTATCAGCCCCAGCATTTT
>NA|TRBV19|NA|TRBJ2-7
CASSLNAPGPSPLYEQYF
TGTGCCAGTAGTTTGAACGCCCCAGGTCCGAGCCCCCTCTACGAGCAGTACTTC
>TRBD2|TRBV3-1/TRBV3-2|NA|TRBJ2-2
CASSQDSSGGWNTGELFF
TGTGCCAGCAGCCAAGATTCTTCGGGAGGGTGGAACACCGGGGAGCTGTTTTTT
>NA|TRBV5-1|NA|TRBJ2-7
CASSSNRGGSSEQYF
TGCGCCAGCAGCTCCAACAGGGGAGGCTCGAGCGAGCAGTACTTC
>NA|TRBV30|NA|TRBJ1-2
CAWSGPGGYTF
TGTGCCTGGAGTGGTCCGGGTGGCTACACCTTC
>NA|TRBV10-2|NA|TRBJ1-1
CASSVETMNTEAFF
TGCGCCAGCAGTGTCGAGACAATGAACACTGAAGCTTTCTTT
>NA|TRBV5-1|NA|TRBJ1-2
CASKEGTTYGYTF
TGCGCCAGCAAAGAGGGTACTACATATGGCTACACCTTC
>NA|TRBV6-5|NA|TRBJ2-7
CASSYPGTSIYEQYF
TGTGCCAGCAGTTACCCCGGGACAAGCATCTACGAGCAGTACTTC
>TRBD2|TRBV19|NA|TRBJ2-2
CASQALAGVGPGELFF
TGTGCCAGTCAAGCTTTAGCGGGGGTTGGTCCCGGGGAGCTGTTTTTT
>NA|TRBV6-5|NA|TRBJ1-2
CASSSGGFYGYTF
TGTGCCAGCAGTTCGGGAGGATTCTATGGCTACACCTTC
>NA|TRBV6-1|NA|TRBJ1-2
CASSEEEGQSYGYTF
TGTGCCAGCAGTGAAGAGGAGGGGCAAAGCTATGGCTACACCTTC
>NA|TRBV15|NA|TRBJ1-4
CATSRALNEKLFF
TGTGCCACCAGCAGAGCACTTAATGAAAAACTGTTTTTT
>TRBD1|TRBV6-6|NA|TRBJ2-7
CASFGTGTYEQYF
TGTGCCAGCTTTGGGACAGGGACCTACGAGCAGTACTTC
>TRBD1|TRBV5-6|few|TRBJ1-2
CASSPGTGSGWGYGYTF
TGTGCCAGCAGCCCCGGGACAGGGAGCGGTTGGGGCTATGGCTACACCTTC
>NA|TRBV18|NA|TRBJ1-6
CASSPQPVDSPLHF
TGTGCCAGCTCACCACAGCCGGTCGATTCACCCCTCCACTTT
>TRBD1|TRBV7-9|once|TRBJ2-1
CASSLVYVQGVMNEQFF
TGTGCCAGCAGCTTAGTTTACGTACAGGGGGTTATGAATGAGCAGTTCTTC
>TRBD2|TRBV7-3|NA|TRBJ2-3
CASSLGTSGGADTQYF
TGTGCCAGCAGCTTAGGGACTAGCGGGGGGGCAGATACGCAGTATTTT
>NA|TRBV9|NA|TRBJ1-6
CASSVAVANSPLHF
TGTGCCAGCAGCGTAGCAGTCGCAAATTCACCCCTCCACTTT
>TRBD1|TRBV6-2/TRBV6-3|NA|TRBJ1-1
CASSYVRTGEEAFF
TGTGCCAGCAGTTACGTGCGGACAGGGGAAGAAGCTTTCTTT
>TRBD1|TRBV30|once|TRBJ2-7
CAWSSITGTAFVEQYF
TGTGCCTGGAGCTCTATTACCGGGACAGCTTTTGTCGAGCAGTACTTC
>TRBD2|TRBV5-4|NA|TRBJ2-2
CASSLVVSGGAGELFF
TGTGCCAGCAGCTTGGTTGTTAGCGGGGGGGCCGGGGAGCTGTTTTTT
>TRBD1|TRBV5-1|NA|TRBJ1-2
CASSLLTGEGGYTF
TGCGCCAGCAGCTTGTTGACAGGGGAGGGCGGCTACACCTTC
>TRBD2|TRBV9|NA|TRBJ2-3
CASSVLAGGGVTDTQYF
TGTGCCAGCAGCGTATTAGCTGGCGGGGGGGTAACAGATACGCAGTATTTT
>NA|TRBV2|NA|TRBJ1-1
CASSGRAGNTEAFF
TGTGCCAGCAGCGGAAGGGCGGGGAACACTGAAGCTTTCTTT
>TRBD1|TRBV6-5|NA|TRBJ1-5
CASRRGLEVQPQHF
TGTGCCAGCAGGAGGGGGCTCGAGGTTCAGCCCCAGCATTTT
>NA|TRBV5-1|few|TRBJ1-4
CASSLEPRGDEKLFF
TGCGCCAGCAGCTTGGAACCCAGGGGAGATGAAAAACTGTTTTTT
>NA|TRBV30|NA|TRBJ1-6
CARGFTGTLLHF
TGTGCCCGAGGCTTCACTGGGACACTCCTCCACTTT
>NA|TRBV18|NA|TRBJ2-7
CASSTTGFWYEQYF
TGTGCCAGCTCGACAACAGGGTTTTGGTACGAGCAGTACTTC
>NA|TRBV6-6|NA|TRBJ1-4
CASSYPQGPIGEKLFF
TGTGCCAGCAGTTACCCACAGGGACCAATAGGGGAAAAACTGTTTTTT
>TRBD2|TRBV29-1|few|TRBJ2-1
CSVGSGGDEQFF
TGCAGCGTGGGAAGCGGGGGCGATGAGCAGTTCTTC
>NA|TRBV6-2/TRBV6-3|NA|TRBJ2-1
CASSYTRGGPYNEQFF
TGTGCCAGCAGTTACACGAGGGGGGGGCCCTACAATGAGCAGTTCTTC
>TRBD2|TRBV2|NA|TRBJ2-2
CASSPGLAGAGELFF
TGTGCCAGCAGCCCAGGACTAGCGGGGGCCGGGGAGCTGTTTTTT
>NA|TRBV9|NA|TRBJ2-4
CASSAGGERKNIQYF
TGTGCCAGCAGCGCCGGGGGTGAGCGGAAAAACATTCAGTACTTC
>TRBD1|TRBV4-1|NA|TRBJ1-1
CASSPRTGQPNAEAFF
TGCGCCAGCAGCCCTCGAACGGGACAGCCCAACGCTGAAGCTTTCTTT
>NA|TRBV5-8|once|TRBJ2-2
CASSLEGVRGELFF
TGTGCCAGCAGCTTGGAAGGGGTGCGCGGGGAGCTGTTTTTT
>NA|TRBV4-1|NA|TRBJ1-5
CASSQGAGQPQHF
TGCGCCAGCAGCCAAGGGGCGGGGCAGCCCCAGCATTTT
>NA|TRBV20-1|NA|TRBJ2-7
CSASPNPGSEQYF
TGCAGTGCTAGTCCCAACCCCGGGAGCGAGCAGTACTTC
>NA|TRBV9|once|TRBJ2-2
CASSVMAAGSGELFF
TGTGCCAGCAGCGTAATGGCGGCGGGGTCAGGGGAGCTGTTTTTT
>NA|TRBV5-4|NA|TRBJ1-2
CASSQGRGNYGYTF
TGTGCCAGCAGCCAAGGGAGAGGGAACTATGGCTACACCTTC
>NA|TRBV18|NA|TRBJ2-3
CASSPARETQYF
TGTGCCAGCTCACCAGCAAGGGAGACGCAGTATTTT
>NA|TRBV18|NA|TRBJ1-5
CASSPPIGRGNQPQHF
TGTGCCAGCTCACCACCTATCGGCAGGGGCAATCAGCCCCAGCATTTT
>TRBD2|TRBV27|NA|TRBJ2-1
CATSSGGRGYNEQFF
TGTGCCACCAGTAGCGGGGGCCGGGGTTACAATGAGCAGTTCTTC
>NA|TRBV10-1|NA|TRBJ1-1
CASSEATGEAFF
TGCGCCAGCAGTGAGGCTACAGGGGAAGCTTTCTTT
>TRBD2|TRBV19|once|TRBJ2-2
CASSVRRRGGLPGELFF
TGTGCCAGTAGCGTCCGAAGGCGGGGGGGCCTCCCCGGGGAGCTGTTTTTT